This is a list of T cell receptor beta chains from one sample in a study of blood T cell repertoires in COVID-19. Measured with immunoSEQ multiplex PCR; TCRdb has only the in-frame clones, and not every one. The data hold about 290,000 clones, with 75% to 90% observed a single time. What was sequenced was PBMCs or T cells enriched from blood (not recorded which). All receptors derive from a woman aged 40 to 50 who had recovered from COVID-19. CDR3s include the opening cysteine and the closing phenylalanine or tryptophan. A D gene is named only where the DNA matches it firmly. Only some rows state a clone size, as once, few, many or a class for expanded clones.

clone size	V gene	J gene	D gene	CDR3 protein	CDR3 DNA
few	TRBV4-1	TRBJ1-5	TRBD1	CASSQDSQGRQPQHF	TGCGCCAGCAGCCAAGACTCACAGGGGAGACAGCCCCAGCATTTT
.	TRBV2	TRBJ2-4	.	CASRNRLAKNIQYF	TGTGCCAGCAGGAACAGGCTAGCCAAAAACATTCAGTACTTC
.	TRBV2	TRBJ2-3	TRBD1	CASTLEGQGQGTQYF	TGTGCCAGCACCCTTGAAGGACAGGGCCAAGGAACGCAGTATTTT
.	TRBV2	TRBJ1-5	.	CASRWGGNQPQHF	TGTGCCAGCAGGTGGGGAGGCAATCAGCCCCAGCATTTT
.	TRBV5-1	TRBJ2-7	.	CASSLSASPSSYEQYF	TGCGCCAGCAGCTTGAGTGCTTCCCCGAGCTCCTACGAGCAGTACTTC
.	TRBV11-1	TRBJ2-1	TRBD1	CASTKKDRAYNEQFF	TGTGCCAGCACAAAAAAGGACAGGGCCTACAATGAGCAGTTCTTC
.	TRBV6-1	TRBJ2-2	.	CASSVDRPSNTGELFF	TGTGCCAGCAGTGTAGACAGGCCATCGAACACCGGGGAGCTGTTTTTT
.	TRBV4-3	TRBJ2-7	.	CASSQDWQTREQYF	TGCGCCAGCAGCCAAGATTGGCAGACACGGGAGCAGTACTTC
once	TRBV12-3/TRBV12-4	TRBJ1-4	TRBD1	CASSGTGPAKLFF	TGTGCCAGCAGTGGGACAGGGCCGGCAAAACTGTTTTTT
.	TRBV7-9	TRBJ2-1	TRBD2	CASSWGIAGGSSRNNEQFF	TGTGCCAGCAGCTGGGGGATCGCGGGCGGGAGTTCTCGAAACAATGAGCAGTTCTTC
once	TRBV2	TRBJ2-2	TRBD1	CAISLGDRSTGELFF	TGTGCCATCTCCCTCGGGGACAGATCCACCGGGGAGCTGTTTTTT
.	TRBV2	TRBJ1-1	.	CASTIKGNAEAFF	TGTGCCAGCACAATTAAGGGGAACGCTGAAGCTTTCTTT
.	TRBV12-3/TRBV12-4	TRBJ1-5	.	CASSDDRYQPQHF	TGTGCCAGCAGCGATGACAGGTATCAGCCCCAGCATTTT
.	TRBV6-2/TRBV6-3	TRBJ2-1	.	CASSYLGYEQFF	TGTGCCAGCAGTTACCTCGGTTACGAGCAGTTCTTC
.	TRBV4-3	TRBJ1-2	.	CASKSSDIGYYGYTF	TGCGCCAGCAAAAGTTCAGATATCGGGTACTATGGCTACACCTTC
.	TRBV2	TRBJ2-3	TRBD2	CASTSGLAGITDTQYF	TGTGCCAGCACATCGGGACTAGCGGGTATCACAGATACGCAGTATTTT
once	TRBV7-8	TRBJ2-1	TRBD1	CASGPYRDRGSSGGRNEQFF	TGTGCCAGCGGACCCTACCGGGACAGGGGATCTTCCGGGGGTCGCAATGAGCAGTTCTTC
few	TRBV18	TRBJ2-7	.	CASSPLKDSSYEQYF	TGTGCCAGCTCACCACTTAAGGACAGCTCCTACGAGCAGTACTTC
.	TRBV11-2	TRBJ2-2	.	CASSLGQVRTGELFF	TGTGCCAGCAGCTTAGGCCAGGTCAGGACCGGGGAGCTGTTTTTT
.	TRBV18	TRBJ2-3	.	CASSPGGASTDTQYF	TGTGCCAGCTCACCAGGAGGAGCTAGCACAGATACGCAGTATTTT
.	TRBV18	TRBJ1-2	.	CASSPTQGNYGYTF	TGTGCCAGCTCACCAACCCAGGGGAACTATGGCTACACCTTC
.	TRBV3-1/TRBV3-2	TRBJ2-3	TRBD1	CASSQDFGRGPTDTQYF	TGTGCCAGCAGCCAAGATTTCGGCAGGGGGCCAACAGATACGCAGTATTTT
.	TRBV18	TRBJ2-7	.	CASSRTGNYEQYF	TGTGCCAGCTCACGTACAGGGAACTACGAGCAGTACTTC
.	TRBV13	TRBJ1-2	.	CASSHPILRDNYGYTF	TGTGCCAGCAGTCACCCCATCCTCCGGGATAACTATGGCTACACCTTC
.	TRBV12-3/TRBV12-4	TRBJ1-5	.	CASYPRGNQPQHF	TGTGCCAGTTACCCCCGGGGCAATCAGCCCCAGCATTTT
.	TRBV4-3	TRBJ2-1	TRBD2	CASSQDFGLAGANEQFF	TGCGCCAGCAGCCAAGATTTTGGACTAGCGGGAGCCAATGAGCAGTTCTTC